This record looks at one T cell receptor (beta chain) sequence and its context. The entry originates in a study of identical twins. This CDR3 has 14 residues. CDR1 is LGHDT, CDR2 YNNKEL, per germline (reference sequence). Trimming took 1 base from V and 8 from J; bases not matched to a gene: 5. TCRdb re-called the 5' RACE reads through MiXCR, storing one row per CDR3 protein. The table includes about 520,000 distinct CDR3 sequences, around 20% detected once. These data are also associated with another study on T cells expressing NK-cell markers. This second report adds: In a group of 5 to 7 donors, dominant NKG2C+ clonotypes represented 1.0-7.0% of CD8+ T cells.

Input material: CD4+ T cells sorted from blood. This clonotype was obtained from a woman aged 18-29 years in good health. The rearrangement links TRBV3-1 to TRBJ2-3, with TRBD2 matching 8 bases. Here the CDR3 reads CASSQVSAGGTQYF. DNA of the CDR3: TGTGCCAGCAGCCAAGTTAGCGCGGGGGGTACGCAGTATTTT.